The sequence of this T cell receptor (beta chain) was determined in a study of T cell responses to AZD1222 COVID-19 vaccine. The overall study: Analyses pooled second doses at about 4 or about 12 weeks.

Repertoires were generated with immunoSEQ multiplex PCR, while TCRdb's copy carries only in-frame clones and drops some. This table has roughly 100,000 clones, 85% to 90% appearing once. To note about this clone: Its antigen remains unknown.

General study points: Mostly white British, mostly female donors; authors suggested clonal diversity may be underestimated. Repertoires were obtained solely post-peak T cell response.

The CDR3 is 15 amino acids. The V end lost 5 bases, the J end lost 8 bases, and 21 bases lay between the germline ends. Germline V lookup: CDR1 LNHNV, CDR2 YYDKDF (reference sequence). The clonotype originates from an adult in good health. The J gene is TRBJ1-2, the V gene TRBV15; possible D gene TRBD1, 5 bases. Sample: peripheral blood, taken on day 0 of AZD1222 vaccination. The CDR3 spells CATSPPTGTRWGYTF. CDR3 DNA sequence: TGTGCCACCAGCCCGCCGACCGGGACCCGGTGGGGCTACACCTTC.